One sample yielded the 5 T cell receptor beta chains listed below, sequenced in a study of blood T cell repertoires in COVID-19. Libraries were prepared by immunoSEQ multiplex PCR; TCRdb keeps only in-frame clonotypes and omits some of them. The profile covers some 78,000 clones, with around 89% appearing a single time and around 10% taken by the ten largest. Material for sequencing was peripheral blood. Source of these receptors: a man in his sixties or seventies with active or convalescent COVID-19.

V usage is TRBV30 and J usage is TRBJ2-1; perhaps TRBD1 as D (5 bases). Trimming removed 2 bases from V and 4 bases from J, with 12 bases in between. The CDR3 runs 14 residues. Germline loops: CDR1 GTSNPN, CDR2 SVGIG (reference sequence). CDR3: CAWSSTGSYNEQFF. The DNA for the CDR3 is TGTGCCTGGAGTAGTACAGGTTCATACAATGAGCAGTTCTTC.

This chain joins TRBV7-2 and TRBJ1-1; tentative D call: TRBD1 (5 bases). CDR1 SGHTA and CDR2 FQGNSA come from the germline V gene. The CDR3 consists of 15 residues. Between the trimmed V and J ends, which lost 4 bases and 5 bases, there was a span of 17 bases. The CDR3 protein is CASSSGSTSGTEAFF. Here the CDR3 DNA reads TGTGCCAGCAGCTCAGGGTCCACCTCCGGGACTGAAGCTTTCTTT.

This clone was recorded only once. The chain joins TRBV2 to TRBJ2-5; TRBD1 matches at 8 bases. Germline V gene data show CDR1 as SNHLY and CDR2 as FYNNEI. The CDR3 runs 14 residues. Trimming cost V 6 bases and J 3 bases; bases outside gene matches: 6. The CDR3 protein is CASSRQTGEETQYF. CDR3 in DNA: TGTGCCAGCAGCCGACAGACAGGGGAAGAGACCCAGTACTTC.

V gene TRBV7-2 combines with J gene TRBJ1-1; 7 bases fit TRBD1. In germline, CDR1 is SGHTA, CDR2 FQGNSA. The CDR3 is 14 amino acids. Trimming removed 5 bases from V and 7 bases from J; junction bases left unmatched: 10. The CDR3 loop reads CASSPFGQAIEAFF. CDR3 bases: TGTGCCAGCAGCCCCTTCGGACAGGCGATTGAAGCTTTCTTT.

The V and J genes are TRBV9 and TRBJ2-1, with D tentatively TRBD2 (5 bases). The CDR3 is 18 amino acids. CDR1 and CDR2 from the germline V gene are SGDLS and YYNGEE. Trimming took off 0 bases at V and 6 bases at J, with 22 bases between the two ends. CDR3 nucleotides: TGTGCCAGCAGCGTAGTTCCCCTAGCTGGGAGCGGTATCAATGAGCAGTTCTTC. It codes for CASSVVPLAGSGINEQFF.